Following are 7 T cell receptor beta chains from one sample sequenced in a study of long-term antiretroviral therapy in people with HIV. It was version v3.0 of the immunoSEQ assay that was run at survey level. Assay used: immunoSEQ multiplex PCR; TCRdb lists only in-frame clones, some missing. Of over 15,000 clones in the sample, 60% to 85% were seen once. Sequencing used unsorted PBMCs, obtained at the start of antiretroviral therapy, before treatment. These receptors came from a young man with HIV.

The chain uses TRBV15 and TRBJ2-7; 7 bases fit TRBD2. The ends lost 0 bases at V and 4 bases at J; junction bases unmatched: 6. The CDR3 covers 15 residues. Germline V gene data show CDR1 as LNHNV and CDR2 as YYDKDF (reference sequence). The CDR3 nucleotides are TGTGCCACCAGCAGAGATTCGGGACTACTTTACGAGCAGTACTTC. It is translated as CATSRDSGLLYEQYF.

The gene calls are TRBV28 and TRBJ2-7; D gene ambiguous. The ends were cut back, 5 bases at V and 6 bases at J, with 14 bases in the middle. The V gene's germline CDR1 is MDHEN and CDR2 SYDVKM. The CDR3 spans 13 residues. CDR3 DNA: TGTGCCAGCAGTCTCGGCGGACGGCGCGAGCAGTACTTC. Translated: CASSLGGRREQYF.

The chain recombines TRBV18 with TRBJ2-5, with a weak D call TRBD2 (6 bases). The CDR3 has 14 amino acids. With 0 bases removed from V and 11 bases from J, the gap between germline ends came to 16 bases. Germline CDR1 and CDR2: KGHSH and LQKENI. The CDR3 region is CASSPPAGRQEQYF. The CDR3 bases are TGTGCCAGCTCACCACCGGCGGGAAGGCAGGAGCAGTACTTC.

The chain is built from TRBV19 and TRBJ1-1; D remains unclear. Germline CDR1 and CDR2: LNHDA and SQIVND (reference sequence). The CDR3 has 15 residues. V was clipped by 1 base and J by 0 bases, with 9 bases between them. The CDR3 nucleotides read TGTGCCAGTAGTATAGCAGGACCCATGAACACTGAAGCTTTCTTT. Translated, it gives CASSIAGPMNTEAFF.

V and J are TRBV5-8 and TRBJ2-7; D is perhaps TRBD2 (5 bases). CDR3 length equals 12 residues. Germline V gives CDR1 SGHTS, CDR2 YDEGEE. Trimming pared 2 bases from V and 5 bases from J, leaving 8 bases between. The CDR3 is CASSLGLNEQYF. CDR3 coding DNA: TGTGCCAGCAGCTTAGGACTTAACGAGCAGTACTTC.

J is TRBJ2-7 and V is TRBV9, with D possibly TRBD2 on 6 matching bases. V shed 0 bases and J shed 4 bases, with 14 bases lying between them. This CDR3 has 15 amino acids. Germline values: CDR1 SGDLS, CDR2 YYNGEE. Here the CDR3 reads CASSVEAYGGYEQYF. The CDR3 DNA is TGTGCCAGCAGCGTAGAAGCCTATGGAGGGTACGAGCAGTACTTC.

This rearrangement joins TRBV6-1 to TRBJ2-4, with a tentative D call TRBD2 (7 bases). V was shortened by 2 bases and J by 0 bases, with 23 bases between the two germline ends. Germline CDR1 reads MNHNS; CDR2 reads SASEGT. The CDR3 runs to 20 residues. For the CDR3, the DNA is TGTGCCAGCAGTGAATGGCGGGCAGGGAGGGACATAATAGCCAAAAACATTCAGTACTTC. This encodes CASSEWRAGRDIIAKNIQYF.